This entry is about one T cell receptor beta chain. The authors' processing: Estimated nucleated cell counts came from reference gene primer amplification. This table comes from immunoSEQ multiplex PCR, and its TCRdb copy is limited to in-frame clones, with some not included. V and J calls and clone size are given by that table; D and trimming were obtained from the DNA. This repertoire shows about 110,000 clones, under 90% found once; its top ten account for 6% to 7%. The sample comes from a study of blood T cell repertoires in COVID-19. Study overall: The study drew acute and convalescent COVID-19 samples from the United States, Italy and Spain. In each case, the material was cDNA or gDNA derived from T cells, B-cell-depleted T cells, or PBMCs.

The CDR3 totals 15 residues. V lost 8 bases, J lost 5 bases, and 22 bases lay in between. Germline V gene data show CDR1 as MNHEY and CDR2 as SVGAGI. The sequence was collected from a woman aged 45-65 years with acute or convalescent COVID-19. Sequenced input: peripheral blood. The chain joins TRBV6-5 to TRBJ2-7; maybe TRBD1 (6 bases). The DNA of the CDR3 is TGTGCCAGCTGGAAGGGGGATAGCTTATCCAACGAGCAGTACTTC. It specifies CASWKGDSLSNEQYF.